This passage covers 11 T cell receptor beta chains from one sample sequenced in a study of Graves' ophthalmopathy and Graves' hyperthyroidism. Amplification of TCR beta CDR3 regions used RNA transcripts. The first round was an RT-PCR with HTBI primers, and the second round was a multiplex PCR. TCRdb re-called the multiplex PCR reads with MiXCR, one entry per CDR3 protein. The sample carries around 1.1 million distinct CDR3 sequences, 35% to 40% recorded once. Material: peripheral blood or thyroid tissue (not recorded which). The origin of the receptors is an adult man with Graves' hyperthyroidism.

The rearrangement uses TRBV6-2 or TRBV6-3 and TRBJ2-7, with a possible D match to TRBD2 (6 bases). Germline CDR1 is MNHEY and CDR2 is SVGEGT. V was trimmed by 7 bases and J by 2 bases, leaving 15 bases between them. The CDR3 consists of 14 residues. Here the CDR3 reads CASNTPSVPYEQYF. The DNA for the CDR3 is TGTGCCAGCAACACCCCTAGCGTCCCCTACGAGCAGTACTTC.

This clonotype was picked up many times. The chain employs TRBV12-3 or TRBV12-4 and TRBJ2-5; D assignment may be TRBD1 or TRBD2 (6 bases each). The germline V and J ends were trimmed by 5 bases and 4 bases, with 17 bases remaining between them. The CDR3 contains 15 residues. Written as DNA, the CDR3 is TGTGCCAGCAGTCCCCCGGGGGCCGGGGCAGAGACCCAGTACTTC. It codes for CASSPPGAGAETQYF.

V is TRBV27 and J is TRBJ1-5, with a weak D call TRBD1 (6 bases). This CDR3 has 13 residues. V lost 8 bases and J 7 bases, leaving 15 bases between the germline ends. CDR1 and CDR2 from the germline V gene are MNHEY and SMNVEV (reference sequence). As DNA, the CDR3 is TGTGCCAGCGCCCCCCTCGGGGGCCAGCCCCAGCATTTT. It yields the protein CASAPLGGQPQHF.

As for this clonotype: This may be a read error: a much more frequent sequence differs by one nucleotide. This chain uses TRBV7-2 with TRBJ2-5, with D maybe TRBD2 (6 bases). The CDR3 sequence is 16 residues long. Per the germline V gene, CDR1 is SGHTA and CDR2 is FQGNSA. V was pared by 3 bases and J by 2 bases, with 16 bases between. CDR3 in amino acids: CASSFSGGTTQETQYF. In DNA form, the CDR3 reads TGTGCCAGCAGCTTCTCTGGGGGGACCACTCAAGAGACCCAGTACTTC.

This clonotype has ten or more counts. The chain recombines TRBV19 with TRBJ2-5; D is undetermined. V shed 9 bases and J shed 5 bases, with 19 bases lying between them. CDR3 length: 14 amino acids. CDR1 and CDR2 from the germline V gene are LNHDA and SQIVND (reference sequence). CDR3 DNA sequence: TGTGCCAGCCGAGACGGCGACCTAAGGGAGACCCAGTACTTC. As protein: CASRDGDLRETQYF.

To note about this clonotype: A single base separates this from a much larger clone, so it may be a read error. V usage is TRBV12-3 or TRBV12-4 and J usage is TRBJ1-1; D not certain. The ends were cut back, 4 bases at V and 7 bases at J, with 10 bases in the middle. The CDR3 spans 12 residues. The CDR3 sequence is CASSSGPLEAFF. CDR3 DNA: TGTGCCAGCAGTTCAGGACCCCTTGAAGCTTTCTTT.

This clonotype was counted ten times or more. This chain's CDR3 is CASSETGGPAYEQYF. CDR3 in DNA: TGTGCCAGCAGCGAGACAGGGGGCCCCGCTTACGAGCAGTACTTC. The chain couples TRBV7-8 to TRBJ2-7, with TRBD1 identical over 10 bases. J lost 4 bases, V lost 5 bases, and 8 bases had no gene match. CDR3 length: 15 amino acids. Germline V lookup: CDR1 SGHVS, CDR2 FQNEAQ.

The chain's CDR3 is CASSRQDRDYEQYF. The CDR3, as DNA: TGTGCCAGCAGCAGGCAAGACAGGGACTACGAGCAGTACTTC. This sequence joins TRBV5-6 and TRBJ2-7; 7 bases match TRBD1. Germline V gives CDR1 SGHDT, CDR2 YYEEEE. With V trimmed by 4 bases and J by 3 bases, 7 bases remained unmatched. This CDR3 comprises 14 residues.

This chain joins TRBV15 and TRBJ2-7; 9 bases line up with TRBD2. Germline CDR1 reads LNHNV; CDR2 reads YYDKDF (reference sequence). The CDR3 has 16 residues. V was pared by 3 bases and J by 0 bases, with 6 bases of the junction left unmatched. The CDR3 sequence: CATSSSGSSYSYEQYF. The CDR3 DNA reads as TGTGCCACCAGCAGTAGCGGGAGCTCCTACTCCTACGAGCAGTACTTC.

As regards this clonotype: A read error may account for a junction end that differs from germline. V is TRBV19 and J is TRBJ2-7; D may be TRBD2 (5 bases). The CDR3 is made up of 13 amino acids. Germline CDR1 LNHDA, CDR2 SQIVND (reference sequence). The CDR3 protein is CASRLSQSYGQYF. The CDR3, as DNA: TGTGCCAGCAGACTATCTCAATCCTACGGGCAGTACTTC. Looking up the rest from reference TRBV19 and TRBJ2-7 gives the full variable domain: DGGITQSPKYLFRKEGQNVTLSCEQNLNHDAMYWYRQDPGQGLRLIYYSQIVNDFQKGDIAEGYSVSREKKESFPLTVTSAQKNPTAFYLCASRLSQSYGQYFGPGTRLTVT.

This clonotype was observed a handful of times. V is TRBV12-3 or TRBV12-4 and J is TRBJ2-7; the D gene is possibly TRBD1 (5 bases). V lost 1 base to trimming and J lost 6 bases, with 10 bases between them. CDR3 size: 13 residues. The CDR3 is CASSLVVGLEQYF. CDR3 coding DNA: TGTGCCAGCAGTTTAGTTGTGGGGCTCGAGCAGTACTTC.